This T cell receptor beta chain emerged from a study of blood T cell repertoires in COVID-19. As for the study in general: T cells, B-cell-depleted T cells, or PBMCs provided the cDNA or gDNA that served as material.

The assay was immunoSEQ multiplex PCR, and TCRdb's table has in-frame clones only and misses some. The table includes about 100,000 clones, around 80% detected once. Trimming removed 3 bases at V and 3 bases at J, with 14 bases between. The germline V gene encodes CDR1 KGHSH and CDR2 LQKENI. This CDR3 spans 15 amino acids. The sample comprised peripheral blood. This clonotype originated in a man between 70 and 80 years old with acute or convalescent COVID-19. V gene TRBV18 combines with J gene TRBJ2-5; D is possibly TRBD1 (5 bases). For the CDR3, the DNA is TGTGCCAGCTCACCCGAGGCAGGGCGAGAAGAGACCCAGTACTTC. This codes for CASSPEAGREETQYF.